This entry concerns a single T cell receptor (beta chain). Its antigen remains unidentified. The germline gives CDR1 SGHTA, CDR2 FQGNSA. Trimming pared 4 bases from V and 2 bases from J, leaving 11 bases between. The CDR3 has 14 amino acids. This sample was taken from a study of T cells after yellow fever vaccination. Findings and limits, study-wide: Post-booster repertoires again held most primary-vaccination clones (about 96% CD4, 88% CD8).

TCRdb itself ran the 5' RACE reads through MiXCR, one entry per CDR3 protein. The sample lists under 500,000 distinct CDR3 sequences, roughly a sixth occurring once. This specimen was PBMCs, taken before the yellow fever booster vaccination. The chain links TRBV7-2 to TRBJ1-2; D remains unclear. This TCR was recovered from a young man who received the YFV17D yellow fever vaccine. For the CDR3, the DNA is TGTGCCAGCAGCTCTTACAGCGCGAACTATGGCTACACCTTC. Its protein product is CASSSYSANYGYTF.